Listed here are 2 T cell receptor beta chains from one sample, sequenced in a study of patients and donors after allogeneic stem cell transplantation. TCRdb processed the RT-PCR reads anew with MiXCR; each CDR3 protein has one entry. Of about 200,000 distinct CDR3 sequences in the sample, around two fifths were seen once. Sequences were obtained from blood, either unsorted or a sorted T cell fraction (not recorded which). The receptors were sampled from a human donor who was either an allogeneic HSCT recipient or a stem cell or donor lymphocyte infusion donor (not recorded which). It is not recorded whose cells these are; they may come from a transplant donor.

This rearrangement joins TRBV2 to TRBJ1-5; TRBD1 matches 7 bases. The length of the CDR3 is 14 residues. J was trimmed by 4 bases and V by 6 bases; bases with no gene match: 6. Germline V gene lookup returns CDR1 SNHLY and CDR2 FYNNEI. CDR3 DNA sequence: TGTGCCAGCAGACCTACAGGGGAGAATCAGCCCCAGCATTTT. Its translation is CASRPTGENQPQHF.

The chain uses TRBV12-3 or TRBV12-4 and TRBJ2-7; 8 positions match TRBD2. The J segment lost 0 bases and the V segment lost 7 bases, leaving 8 bases of the junction unmatched. This CDR3 has 15 residues. Written as DNA, the CDR3 is TGTGCCAGCACAACCGGGACTAGGGGCTCCTACGAGCAGTACTTC. It specifies CASTTGTRGSYEQYF.